This entry features one TCR beta chain sequence. Its antigen is not identified. The CDR3 runs to 16 residues. The data stem from a study of T cell clusters in autoimmune cytopenias. On the study more broadly: The mean age of healthy donor controls was 56 years, the median approximately 62 years.

TRB rearrangements were amplified by touch-down multiplex PCR with mixed TRB-A/B primers. TCRdb derives one entry per CDR3 protein from the multiplex PCR reads, leaving out DNA. The sample features some 7,200 distinct CDR3 sequences, with more than 9.5% in its top ten. Whole-study results and caveats: TRB repertoire shifts in secondary cytopenia and chronic lymphocytic leukemia mostly reflected lymphoma, not autoimmunity.

Some 38,000 genome equivalents of blood DNA were amplified for TRB. These data also featured in a second study, about T cell repertoires in aging, cancer and after chemotherapy. That study reports: Loss of evenness, beyond lost richness, contributed to age-related TCR diversity decline in cancer patients. Median generation probability rose over the chemotherapy interval in each cancer cohort, suggesting rebound thymic output.

This receptor was obtained from a human donor in good health. The J gene is TRBJ1-1, the V gene TRBV12-3 or TRBV12-4; the TCRdb D gene call, TRBD1, has no DNA to confirm it. The sequenced sample was peripheral blood. This CDR3 reads CASSLGTGVRNTEAFF.